These 4 T cell receptor beta chains were sequenced from one sample in a study of CD8+CD57+ T cells in acquired aplastic anemia. For CDR3 and TCR beta VDJ profiling, genomic DNA was the template used. TCRdb itself ran the reads through MiXCR, one entry per CDR3 protein. The sample contains some 280,000 distinct CDR3 sequences, approximately 57% of which appear only once. What was sequenced was sorted CD4+, CD8+, or CD8+CD57+ T cells (not recorded which) from PBMCs. These receptor sequences come from a human donor with severe aplastic anemia or a healthy control (not recorded which).

The chain employs TRBV4-2 and TRBJ2-7, with 7 bases matching TRBD2. V shed 0 bases and J 2 bases; nucleotides not matched to a gene: 10. CDR1 and CDR2 (germline): LGHNA, YNFKEQ. The CDR3 runs 17 residues. CDR3 coding DNA: TGTGCCAGCAGCCAAGAAATTGCGCTAGCGGCCCCCTACGAGCAGTACTTC. Amino acid sequence: CASSQEIALAAPYEQYF.

The chain combines TRBV2 with TRBJ2-2; D is unclear. The CDR3 has 13 amino acids. The ends were cut back, 6 bases at V and 4 bases at J, with 9 bases in the middle. CDR1 is SNHLY, CDR2 FYNNEI, per germline. CDR3: CASRAVSTGELFF. CDR3 bases: TGTGCCAGCAGGGCAGTGAGCACCGGGGAGCTGTTTTTT.

The chain is built from TRBV10-3 and TRBJ1-6, with a weak D call TRBD1 (5 bases). The V end lost 4 bases, the J end lost 6 bases, and 10 bases lay between the germline ends. This CDR3 region has 14 residues. Germline assignment: CDR1 ENHRY and CDR2 SYGVKD. The CDR3 loop is CAISGGGGNSPLHF. CDR3 bases: TGTGCCATCAGTGGGGGGGGGGGTAATTCACCCCTCCACTTT.

V and J are TRBV6-2 or TRBV6-3 and TRBJ2-6; perhaps D is TRBD1 or TRBD2 (5 bases each). The CDR3 extends over 15 amino acids. Germline assignment: CDR1 MNHEY and CDR2 SVGEGT. With 5 bases removed from V and 3 bases from J, the gap between germline ends came to 11 bases. The CDR3: CASSHGTDGANVLTF. The CDR3, as DNA: TGTGCCAGCAGTCATGGGACGGATGGGGCCAACGTCCTGACTTTC.